The 2 T cell receptor beta chains reported below all come from one sample, sequenced in a study of CD8+CD57+ T cells in acquired aplastic anemia. Before being chosen for sequencing, patients had shown CD8+CD57+ cell expansion by flow cytometry. Genomic DNA, the template, was used for profiling of the TCR beta VDJ and CDR3. TCRdb re-called the reads with MiXCR, one entry per CDR3 protein. The sample shows 180,000 or so distinct CDR3 sequences, around half of them seen only once. Sequenced sample: sorted CD4+, CD8+, or CD8+CD57+ T cells (not recorded which) from PBMCs. Receptors were obtained from a human donor with aplastic anemia.

The DNA of the CDR3 is TGTGCCAGCAGCTTAAGGGCTAGCGGGAGCACAGATACGCAGTATTTT. Amino acids: CASSLRASGSTDTQYF. The chain joins TRBV7-3 to TRBJ2-3; 8 bases are shared with TRBD2. V trimming: 1 base; J trimming: 0 bases; junction bases outside the gene matches: 3. The CDR3 totals 16 residues. From germline, CDR1 is SGHTA and CDR2 FQGTGA.

V gene TRBV20-1 combines with J gene TRBJ2-7; 9 bases fit TRBD1. Germline CDR1 and CDR2: DFQATT and SNEGSKA (reference sequence). This CDR3 is built from 14 residues. V shed 4 bases, J shed 0 bases, and the junction held 4 bases outside the gene matches. The CDR3 sequence: CSAKTGGASYEQYF. CDR3 DNA sequence: TGCAGTGCTAAAACAGGGGGCGCCTCCTACGAGCAGTACTTC.